One sample yielded the 26 T cell receptor beta chains listed below, sequenced in a study of identical twins. TCRdb analysed the 5' RACE reads with MiXCR anew, one entry per CDR3 protein. The data show about 920,000 distinct CDR3 sequences, around 12% seen once. This sample also belongs to another study, concerning yellow fever vaccine responses in identical twins.

The sample comprised PBMCs. These receptors were collected from a woman between 18 and 29 years old in good health.

The chain links TRBV12-3 or TRBV12-4 to TRBJ2-3; D not certain. V dropped 3 bases and J dropped 3 bases, with 10 bases sitting between them. The CDR3 has 14 amino acids. The CDR3 loop reads CASSLPGKTDTQYF. CDR3 DNA: TGTGCCAGCAGTTTGCCAGGCAAGACAGATACGCAGTATTTT.

This clonotype was detected only a few times. The chain combines TRBV20-1 with TRBJ1-2; D uncertain. With 1 base removed from V and 8 bases from J, the gap between germline ends came to 14 bases. This CDR3 is 13 amino acids long. The V gene's germline CDR1 is DFQATT and CDR2 SNEGSKA (reference sequence). CDR3 coding DNA: TGCAGTGCTAGAGGTTACACTATGAGGGGCTACACCTTC. It is translated as CSARGYTMRGYTF.

The rearrangement uses TRBV7-6 and TRBJ2-1; TRBD1 matches 8 bases. Germline V gene data show CDR1 as SGHVS and CDR2 as FNYEAQ. The V and J ends lost 1 base and 7 bases, in that order; junction bases with no gene match: 9. This CDR3 spans 16 amino acids. CDR3 sequence: CASSLGPGQGANEQFF. Here the CDR3 DNA reads TGTGCCAGCAGCTTAGGGCCCGGACAGGGAGCAAATGAGCAGTTCTTC.

This clonotype was counted between two and nine times. The rearrangement uses TRBV29-1 and TRBJ2-1; TRBD1 agrees at 12 bases. V gave up 6 bases and J gave up 1 base; unmatched junction bases: 10. The CDR3 loop spans 17 amino acids. Germline values: CDR1 SQVTM, CDR2 ANQGSEA. CDR3 sequence reads: CSVNPGQGARSYNEQFF. The CDR3 DNA reads TGCAGCGTGAACCCGGGACAGGGGGCGAGATCCTACAATGAGCAGTTCTTC.

This clonotype was seen only a few times. V is TRBV2 and J is TRBJ2-4; D may be TRBD1 (6 bases). The CDR3 covers 14 residues. From germline, CDR1 is SNHLY and CDR2 FYNNEI. The ends were cut back, 5 bases at V and 5 bases at J, with 13 bases in the middle. The CDR3 coding sequence is TGTGCCAGCAGTATCACAGGGAAAGAAAACATTCAGTACTTC. Amino acid sequence: CASSITGKENIQYF.

The chain combines TRBV7-2 with TRBJ2-7; D gene ambiguous. The germline V and J ends were trimmed by 6 bases and 0 bases, with 15 bases remaining between them. The CDR3 is 15 amino acids. CDR1 and CDR2 (germline): SGHTA, FQGNSA. The CDR3, as DNA: TGTGCCAGCAGGTTTGTGGCCGCAGACTCCTACGAGCAGTACTTC. The encoded protein is CASRFVAADSYEQYF.

The table lists this clonotype with many counts. The chain employs TRBV6-1 and TRBJ1-1; maybe TRBD1 (6 bases). Germline V gene sequence: CDR1 MNHNS, CDR2 SASEGT. Trimming took 6 bases from V and 5 from J, leaving 22 bases between them. The CDR3 sequence is 16 residues long. The CDR3 reads CASSRHKTGRGTEAFF. The CDR3 bases are TGTGCCAGCAGCCGCCATAAGACAGGCCGTGGGACTGAAGCTTTCTTT.

This clonotype has just a few counts. V gene TRBV6-1 combines with J gene TRBJ1-1, with D possibly matching TRBD1 (5 bases). The CDR3 is 16 residues long. Trimming stripped 5 bases from V and 2 bases from J, with 18 bases between. The germline CDR1 and CDR2 sequences are MNHNS and SASEGT. CDR3 sequence: CASSKDTPGRNTEAFF. The CDR3 nucleotides are TGTGCCAGCAGTAAGGACACGCCGGGCCGAAACACTGAAGCTTTCTTT.

V and J are TRBV3-1 and TRBJ1-6, with 8 bases aligning to TRBD1. The CDR3 has 15 residues. Germline lookup yields CDR1 LGHDT and CDR2 YNNKEL (reference sequence). V dropped 3 bases and J dropped 6; count of bases not matched to a gene: 4. CDR3 in amino acids: CASSHPQGANSPLHF. CDR3 bases: TGTGCCAGCAGCCACCCGCAGGGGGCTAATTCACCCCTCCACTTT.

This clonotype was observed at least ten times. The rearrangement links TRBV12-3 or TRBV12-4 to TRBJ2-2, with 7 bases matching TRBD2. The CDR3 spans 12 residues. V dropped 6 bases and J dropped 6; count of bases not matched to a gene: 1. The CDR3, as DNA: TGTGCCAGCAGCGGACTAGCCGGGGAGCTGTTTTTT. Translating it yields CASSGLAGELFF.

This clonotype was recorded many times. V gene TRBV3-1 combines with J gene TRBJ2-1; maybe TRBD1 (7 bases). Germline CDR1 LGHDT, CDR2 YNNKEL (reference sequence). The CDR3 is made up of 15 amino acids. The V gene lost 6 bases and the J gene lost 6 bases, with 18 bases spanning the gap. In DNA, the CDR3 is TGTGCCAGCAGACGAACAGGGGCGGAGGGCAATGAGCAGTTCTTC. Residues: CASRRTGAEGNEQFF.

This clonotype appeared many times. The chain carries TRBV10-3 and TRBJ2-3; 7 bases match TRBD2. V dropped 4 bases and J dropped 1; count of bases not matched to a gene: 2. Germline V gene data show CDR1 as ENHRY and CDR2 as SYGVKD. The CDR3 covers 14 residues. For the CDR3, the DNA is TGTGCCATCAGTGGGCTAGCGGGCACAGATACGCAGTATTTT. Translated: CAISGLAGTDTQYF.

This clonotype was counted a few times. The CDR3 region is CASSEGPDNEQFF. In DNA, the CDR3 is TGCGCCAGCAGTGAGGGCCCGGACAATGAGCAGTTCTTC. The rearrangement links TRBV10-1 to TRBJ2-1; the D is unclear. V lost 2 bases to trimming and J lost 5 bases, with 7 bases between them. The CDR3 spans 13 residues. The V gene's germline CDR1 is WNHNN and CDR2 SYGVQD (reference sequence).

The rearrangement links TRBV5-1 to TRBJ2-7, with D possibly TRBD1 on 6 matching bases. Looked up from germline, CDR1 is SGHRS and CDR2 is YFSETQ. V lost 4 bases and J lost 5, with 22 bases in between. The CDR3 totals 16 residues. CDR3 DNA sequence: TGCGCCAGCAGCCCCACAGTGGACAGTTCTCTCCACGAGCAGTACTTC. Translated: CASSPTVDSSLHEQYF.

The J gene is TRBJ1-1, the V gene TRBV5-6; D is ambiguous. CDR1 and CDR2 from the germline V gene are SGHDT and YYEEEE. The CDR3 length is 13 residues. Deletions cut 4 bases from V and 1 base from J, with 8 bases between. In DNA form, the CDR3 reads TGTGCCAGCAGCGCGACACCGAACACTGAAGCTTTCTTT. This gives the protein CASSATPNTEAFF.

The genes are TRBV20-1 and TRBJ2-5; unclear D gene. Germline CDR1 and CDR2: DFQATT and SNEGSKA (reference sequence). The CDR3 consists of 13 residues. The V gene lost 5 bases and the J gene lost 5 bases, with 15 bases spanning the gap. CDR3 DNA sequence: TGCAGTGCTGCCCGACCCCTGTTCGAGACCCAGTACTTC. Encoded protein: CSAARPLFETQYF.

This clonotype was found many times. This chain links TRBV28 with TRBJ2-7; 9 positions match TRBD1. The germline V gene encodes CDR1 MDHEN and CDR2 SYDVKM. The junction had 11 bases not matched to a gene; V was cut back by 2 bases and J by 0 bases. This CDR3 is 18 amino acids long. Here the CDR3 reads CASSLGTGFRNNSYEQYV. The CDR3 region has the DNA TGTGCCAGCAGTTTAGGGACAGGGTTCCGAAATAACTCCTACGAGCAGTACGTC.

In DNA, the CDR3 is TGTGCCAGCAGCTTGGAAAACATTCAGTACTTC. Translated: CASSLENIQYF. The genes are TRBV7-2 and TRBJ2-4; D is undetermined. Trimming removed 3 bases from V and 5 bases from J, with 2 bases in between. The germline V gene encodes CDR1 SGHTA and CDR2 FQGNSA. CDR3 length: 11 residues.

The table lists this clonotype with a few counts. The rearrangement joins TRBV6-1 to TRBJ2-7, with TRBD2 matching over 8 bases. V was clipped by 7 bases and J by 0 bases; unmatched bases: 5. CDR1 and CDR2 from the germline V gene are MNHNS and SASEGT. The CDR3 is 14 residues long. The CDR3 DNA reads TGTGCCAGCATGGTAGCGGGGACCTCCTACGAGCAGTACTTC. It yields the protein CASMVAGTSYEQYF.

Ten or more counts support this clonotype. This rearrangement joins TRBV2 to TRBJ2-1; TRBD2 is a possible D gene (6 bases). The CDR3 is made up of 12 amino acids. The germline V and J ends were trimmed by 6 bases and 14 bases, with 17 bases remaining between them. The germline gives CDR1 SNHLY, CDR2 FYNNEI. CDR3 nucleotides: TGTGCCAGCAGAGAGGCGGGACTCCGCGAGTTCTTC. As protein: CASREAGLREFF.

In its sample, this clonotype was seen many times. An end of the junction differs from the germline gene, which may be a read error. J is TRBJ2-2 and V is TRBV5-1, with 9 bases aligning to TRBD2. The CDR3 is 16 amino acids. Germline V gene lookup returns CDR1 SGHRS and CDR2 YFSETQ. DNA for the CDR3: TGTGCCAGCAGTTTGGGCGTAGCGGGAGTCACCGGGGAGCTGTTTTTT. The encoded protein is CASSLGVAGVTGELFF. Full variable domain (remainder filled in from reference TRBV5-1 and TRBJ2-2): KAGVTQTPRYLIKTRGQQVTLSCSPISGHRSVSWYQQTPGQGLQFLFEYFSETQRNKGNFPGRFSGRQFSNSRSEMNVSTLELGDSALYLCASSLGVAGVTGELFFGEGSRLTVL.

The chain has TRBV5-1 and TRBJ2-2, with unresolved D. Germline CDR1 and CDR2: SGHRS and YFSETQ. V lost 4 bases and J lost 2, with 15 bases in between. CDR3 size: 16 residues. The CDR3 is CASSNEPPRNTGELFF. The CDR3 DNA reads as TGCGCCAGCAGCAATGAACCCCCACGAAACACCGGGGAGCTGTTTTTT.

This clonotype has just a few counts. This chain uses TRBV5-1 with TRBJ1-2; 8 positions agree with TRBD1. The CDR3 has 15 amino acids. The germline gives CDR1 SGHRS, CDR2 YFSETQ. V trimming: 5 bases; J trimming: 2 bases; junction bases outside the gene matches: 8. CDR3 DNA: TGCGCCAGCAGATCTCCAGGGGGCGCGAACTATGGCTACACCTTC. Amino acid sequence: CASRSPGGANYGYTF. Full variable domain (rest looked up from reference TRBV5-1 and TRBJ1-2): KAGVTQTPRYLIKTRGQQVTLSCSPISGHRSVSWYQQTPGQGLQFLFEYFSETQRNKGNFPGRFSGRQFSNSRSEMNVSTLELGDSALYLCASRSPGGANYGYTFGSGTRLTVV.

The chain joins TRBV9 to TRBJ2-1; TRBD1 aligns across 10 bases. This CDR3 contains 15 residues. The trim removed 4 bases at V and 5 bases at J, leaving 6 bases unmatched. Germline values: CDR1 SGDLS, CDR2 YYNGEE. The CDR3 is CASSPTGTGDNEQFF. In DNA form, the CDR3 reads TGTGCCAGCAGCCCTACCGGGACAGGGGACAATGAGCAGTTCTTC.

V is TRBV5-1 and J is TRBJ2-7, with 9 bases aligning to TRBD1. Per the germline V gene, CDR1 is SGHRS and CDR2 is YFSETQ. The ends lost 4 bases at V and 6 bases at J; junction bases unmatched: 14. The CDR3 runs to 16 residues. The CDR3, as DNA: TGCGCCAGCAGCCAGGGACAGGGCCTGGTAGGTGGCGAGCAGTACTTC. Its translation: CASSQGQGLVGGEQYF.

This clonotype was detected many times. The chain is built from TRBV5-5 and TRBJ2-2; the D is unclear. Germline-derived CDR1 and CDR2 are SGHKS and YYEKEE (reference sequence). CDR3 length: 12 residues. V was clipped by 2 bases and J by 7 bases, with 6 bases between them. Here the CDR3 DNA reads TGTGCCAGCAGCTTCCTGGGCGGGGAGCTGTTTTTT. Its translation is CASSFLGGELFF. The whole variable domain, remainder taken from reference TRBV5-5 and TRBJ2-2, is DAGVTQSPTHLIKTRGQQVTLRCSPISGHKSVSWYQQVLGQGPQFIFQYYEKEERGRGNFPDRFSARQFPNYSSELNVNALLLGDSALYLCASSFLGGELFFGEGSRLTVL.